Listed below are T cell receptor beta chains from one sample, sequenced in a study of blood T cells in healthy people across ages. TCRdb re-called the 5' RACE reads through MiXCR, storing one row per CDR3 protein. The sample has more than 800,000 distinct CDR3 sequences; about 28% are singletons. Source material: blood. Receptors originate from a woman aged 80 or over in good health. The CDR3 runs from the conserved cysteine through the conserved F or W. Fields, in order: clone size, V gene, D gene, CDR3 length, J gene, CDR3 DNA, CDR3 protein. The D gene is left open where the match is weak. The size of a clone is reported for some rows only, either as once, few or many, or as a class for expanded clones.

>.|TRBV27|.|16|TRBJ1-2
TGTGCCAGCAGTTTATCGGGGACGGCTACTAGCTATGGCTACACCTTC
CASSLSGTATSYGYTF
>many|TRBV3-1|.|16|TRBJ2-1
TGTGCCAGCAGCCAAGGCCAGGGGGGGCGCTACAATGAGCAGTTCTTC
CASSQGQGGRYNEQFF
>many|TRBV6-1|TRBD2|13|TRBJ2-1
TGTGCCAGCAGGGGACTAGTCTACAATGAGCAGTTCTTC
CASRGLVYNEQFF
>few|TRBV4-2|TRBD1|15|TRBJ1-6
TGTGCCAGCAGCCAAGAAGGACAGGGGCGTTCACCCCTCCACTTT
CASSQEGQGRSPLHF
>.|TRBV6-8|TRBD1|16|TRBJ1-2
TGTGCCAGCAGTTACTCCGAGGGGGCAACTAACTATGGCTACACCTTC
CASSYSEGATNYGYTF
>many|TRBV6-2/TRBV6-3|TRBD1|16|TRBJ2-1
TGTGCCAGCATTCAGGAAACAGGGGTCGCTTACAATGAGCAGTTCTTC
CASIQETGVAYNEQFF
>many|TRBV3-1|TRBD2|14|TRBJ2-5
TGTGCCAGCAAGTCGGGAGCGGGGGAAGAGACCCAGTACTTC
CASKSGAGEETQYF
>many|TRBV11-2|.|13|TRBJ2-3
TGTGCCAGCAGTGCAGGGTCCACAGATACGCAGTATTTT
CASSAGSTDTQYF
>few|TRBV28|TRBD1|16|TRBJ1-5
TGTGCCAGCAGTCTCTACCGACAGGGTGGTGCTCAGCCCCAGCATTTT
CASSLYRQGGAQPQHF
>.|TRBV5-1|.|15|TRBJ2-2
TGCGCCAGCAGCTTGGCCATGTCAAGGACCGGGGAGCTGTTTTTT
CASSLAMSRTGELFF
>few|TRBV7-9|TRBD1|15|TRBJ1-2
TGTGCCAGCAGCTCCAGGACAGGGCGGAACTATGGCTACACCTTC
CASSSRTGRNYGYTF
>.|TRBV29-1|TRBD1|14|TRBJ2-6
TGCAGCGTGACGGACAGGGCTGGGGCCAACGTCCTGACTTTC
CSVTDRAGANVLTF
>few|TRBV12-3/TRBV12-4|.|15|TRBJ2-2
TGTGCCAGCAGGACCGGATCCGCCAACACCGGGGAGCTGTTTTTT
CASRTGSANTGELFF
>.|TRBV12-3/TRBV12-4|.|17|TRBJ1-6
TGTGCCTGCAGTCGGGCCACAGGGAGCTCCTATAATTCACCCCTCCACTTT
CACSRATGSSYNSPLHF
>.|TRBV7-6|.|12|TRBJ2-7
TGTGCCAGCAGCTTACTAACAGCCGAGCAGTACTTC
CASSLLTAEQYF
>.|TRBV20-1|.|15|TRBJ1-5
TGCAGTAGCGGGAGTACGGGAGCGGGCAATCAGCCCCAGCATTTT
CSSGSTGAGNQPQHF
>few|TRBV20-1|TRBD1|14|TRBJ2-7
TGCAGTGCCAACCCCGGGACAGGGTTATACGAGCAGTACTTC
CSANPGTGLYEQYF
>.|TRBV7-2|TRBD2|17|TRBJ2-1
TGTGCCAGCAGCTTAGCCCGGCTAGCGGGAGGATCAAATGAGCAGTTCTTC
CASSLARLAGGSNEQFF